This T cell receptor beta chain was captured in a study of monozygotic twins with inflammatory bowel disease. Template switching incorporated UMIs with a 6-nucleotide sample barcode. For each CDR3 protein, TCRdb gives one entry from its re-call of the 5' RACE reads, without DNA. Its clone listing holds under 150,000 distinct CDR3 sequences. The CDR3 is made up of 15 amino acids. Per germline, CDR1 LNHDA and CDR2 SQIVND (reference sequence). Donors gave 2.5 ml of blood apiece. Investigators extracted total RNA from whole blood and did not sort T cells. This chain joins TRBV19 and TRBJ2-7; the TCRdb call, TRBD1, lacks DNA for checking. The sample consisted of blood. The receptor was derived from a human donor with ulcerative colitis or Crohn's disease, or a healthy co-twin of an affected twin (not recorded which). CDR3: CASTKNGGREYEQYF.